The entry below gives a single T cell receptor (beta chain) sequence along with its context. Its antigen remains unknown. From germline, CDR1 is DFQATT and CDR2 SNEGSKA (reference sequence). Trimming took 5 bases from V and 1 from J, leaving 17 bases between them. The CDR3 is 15 amino acids. The data originate from a study of blood T cells in healthy people across ages. With a J-beta primer mix and a sample-barcoded 5' primer, a second PCR ran about 7 to 12 cycles. TCRdb itself ran the 5' RACE reads through MiXCR, one entry per CDR3 protein. The sample records around 800,000 distinct CDR3 sequences, 60% to 80% being singletons. The study's findings and limits: The study found TCR beta diversity correlated strongly with naive T cell percentage. A greater number of naive CD4+ cells and higher diversity distinguished long-lived donors from aged donors. Per-million-T-cell TCR beta diversity fell roughly linearly with age.

This chain connects TRBV20-1 to TRBJ2-5, with D perhaps being TRBD1 or TRBD2 (7 bases each). The source of this sequence is a man aged 25 to 40 in good health. Sequencing used blood. CDR3 sequence (DNA): TGCAGTGCTTCTCCCCAGGGGGGGACCCAAGAGACCCAGTACTTC. It translates to CSASPQGGTQETQYF.